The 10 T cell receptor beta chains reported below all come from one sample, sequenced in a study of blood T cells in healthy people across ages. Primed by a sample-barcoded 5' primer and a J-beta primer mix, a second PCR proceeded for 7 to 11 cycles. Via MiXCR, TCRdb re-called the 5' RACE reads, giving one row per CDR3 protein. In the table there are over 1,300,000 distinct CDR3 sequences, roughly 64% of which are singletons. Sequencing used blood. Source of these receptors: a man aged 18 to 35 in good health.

The CDR3 region has the DNA TGTGCCAGCAGTTACGTCGGTGAGCAGTTCTTC. Its translation is CASSYVGEQFF. The J gene is TRBJ2-1, the V gene TRBV6-2 or TRBV6-3; D remains ambiguous. V was cut by 2 bases and J by 9 bases, with 5 bases left in between. The germline CDR1 and CDR2 sequences are MNHEY and SVGEGT. This CDR3 comprises 11 residues.

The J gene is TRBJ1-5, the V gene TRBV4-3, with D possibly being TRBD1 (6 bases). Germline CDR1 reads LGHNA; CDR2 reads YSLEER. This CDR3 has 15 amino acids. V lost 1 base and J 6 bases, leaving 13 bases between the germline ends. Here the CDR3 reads CASSQVRGAGQPQHF. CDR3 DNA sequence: TGCGCCAGCAGCCAAGTTCGGGGGGCTGGTCAGCCCCAGCATTTT.

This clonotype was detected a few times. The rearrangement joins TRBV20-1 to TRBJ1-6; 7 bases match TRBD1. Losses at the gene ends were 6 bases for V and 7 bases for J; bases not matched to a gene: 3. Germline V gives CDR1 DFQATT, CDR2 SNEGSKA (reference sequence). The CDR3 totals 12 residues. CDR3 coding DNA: TGCAGTGCCGGGGACAGCAATTCACCCCTCCACTTT. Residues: CSAGDSNSPLHF.

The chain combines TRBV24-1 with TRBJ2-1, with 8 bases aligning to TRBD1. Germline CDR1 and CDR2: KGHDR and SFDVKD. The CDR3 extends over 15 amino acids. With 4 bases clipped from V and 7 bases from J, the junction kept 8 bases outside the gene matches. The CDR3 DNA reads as TGTGCCACCAGTGAAACAGGGGGTTTACGGAATGAGCAGTTCTTC. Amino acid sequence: CATSETGGLRNEQFF.

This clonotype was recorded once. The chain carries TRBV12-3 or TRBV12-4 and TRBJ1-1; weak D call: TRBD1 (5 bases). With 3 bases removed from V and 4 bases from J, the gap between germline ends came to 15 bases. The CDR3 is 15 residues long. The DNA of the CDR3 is TGTGCCAGCAGTTTGGGTGTGATGGGGGGCACTGAAGCTTTCTTT. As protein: CASSLGVMGGTEAFF.

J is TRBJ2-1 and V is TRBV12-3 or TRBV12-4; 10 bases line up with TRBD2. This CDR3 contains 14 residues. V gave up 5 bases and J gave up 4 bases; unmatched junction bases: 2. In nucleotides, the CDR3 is TGTGCCAGCAGTAGCGGGGGGGAATACAATGAGCAGTTCTTC. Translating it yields CASSSGGEYNEQFF.

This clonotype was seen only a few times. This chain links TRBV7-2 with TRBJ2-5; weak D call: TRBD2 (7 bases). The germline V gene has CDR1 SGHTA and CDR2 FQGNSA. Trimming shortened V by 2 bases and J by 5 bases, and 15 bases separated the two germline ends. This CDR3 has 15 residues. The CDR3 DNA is TGTGCCAGCAGCTTAAGCCGGGGGGCCTGGGAGACCCAGTACTTC. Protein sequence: CASSLSRGAWETQYF.

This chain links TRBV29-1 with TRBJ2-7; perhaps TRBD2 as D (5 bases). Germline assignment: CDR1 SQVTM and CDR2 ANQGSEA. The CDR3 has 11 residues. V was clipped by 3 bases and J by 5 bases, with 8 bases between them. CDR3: CSVDPGDEQYF. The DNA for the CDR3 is TGCAGCGTTGACCCCGGGGACGAGCAGTACTTC.

In DNA, the CDR3 is TGCGCCAGCAGCCTTACCAGGTCCCAATCGGGTGAGCAGTTCTTC. This gives the protein CASSLTRSQSGEQFF. The chain is built from TRBV4-1 and TRBJ2-1; D gene unclear. Trimming stripped 4 bases from V and 9 bases from J, with 19 bases between. Germline CDR1 is MGHRA and CDR2 is YSYEKL. This CDR3 is built from 15 residues.

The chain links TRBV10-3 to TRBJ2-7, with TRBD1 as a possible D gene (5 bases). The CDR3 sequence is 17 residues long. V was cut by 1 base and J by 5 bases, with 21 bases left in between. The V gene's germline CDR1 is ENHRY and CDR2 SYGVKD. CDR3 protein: CAISEFKLKNQGHEQYF. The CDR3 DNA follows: TGTGCCATCAGTGAGTTCAAATTAAAAAACCAGGGCCACGAGCAGTACTTC.